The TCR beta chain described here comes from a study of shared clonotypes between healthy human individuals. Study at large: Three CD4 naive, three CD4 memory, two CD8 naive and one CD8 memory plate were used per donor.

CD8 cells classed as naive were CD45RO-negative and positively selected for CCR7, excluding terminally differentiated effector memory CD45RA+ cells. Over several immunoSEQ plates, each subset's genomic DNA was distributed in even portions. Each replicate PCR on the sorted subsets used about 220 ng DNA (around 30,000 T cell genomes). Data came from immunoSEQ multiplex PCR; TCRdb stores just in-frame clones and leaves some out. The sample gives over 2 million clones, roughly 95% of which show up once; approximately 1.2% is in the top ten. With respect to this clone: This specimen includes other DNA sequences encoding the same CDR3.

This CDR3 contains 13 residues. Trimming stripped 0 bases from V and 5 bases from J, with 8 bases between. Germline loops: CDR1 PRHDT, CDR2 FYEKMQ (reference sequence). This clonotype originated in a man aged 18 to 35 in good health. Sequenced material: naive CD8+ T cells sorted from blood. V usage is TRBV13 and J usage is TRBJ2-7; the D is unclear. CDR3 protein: CASSLGRSHEQYF. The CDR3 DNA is TGTGCCAGCAGCTTAGGCAGGAGCCACGAGCAGTACTTC.